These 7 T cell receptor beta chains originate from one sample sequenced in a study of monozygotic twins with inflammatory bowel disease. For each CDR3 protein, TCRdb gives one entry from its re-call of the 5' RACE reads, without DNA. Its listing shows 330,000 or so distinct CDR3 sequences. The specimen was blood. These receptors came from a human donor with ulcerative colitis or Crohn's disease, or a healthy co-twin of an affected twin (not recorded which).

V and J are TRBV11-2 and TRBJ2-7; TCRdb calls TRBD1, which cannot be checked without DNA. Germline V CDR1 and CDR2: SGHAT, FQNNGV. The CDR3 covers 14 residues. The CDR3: CASSTGQNLYEQYF.

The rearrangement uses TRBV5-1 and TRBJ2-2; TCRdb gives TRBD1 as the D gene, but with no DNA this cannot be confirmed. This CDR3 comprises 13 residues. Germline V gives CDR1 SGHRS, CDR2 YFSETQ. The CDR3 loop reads CASSAGKSGELFF.

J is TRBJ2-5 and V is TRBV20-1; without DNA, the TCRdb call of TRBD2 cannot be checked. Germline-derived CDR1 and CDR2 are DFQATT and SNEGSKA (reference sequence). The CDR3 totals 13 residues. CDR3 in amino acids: CSAQSGRDETQYF.

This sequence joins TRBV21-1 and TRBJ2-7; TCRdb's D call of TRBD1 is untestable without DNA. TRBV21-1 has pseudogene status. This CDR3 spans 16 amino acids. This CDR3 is CASSTLDRRHSYEQYF.

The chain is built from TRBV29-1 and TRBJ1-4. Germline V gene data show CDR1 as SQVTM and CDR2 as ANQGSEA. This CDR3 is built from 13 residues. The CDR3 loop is CSASGPGSEKLFF.

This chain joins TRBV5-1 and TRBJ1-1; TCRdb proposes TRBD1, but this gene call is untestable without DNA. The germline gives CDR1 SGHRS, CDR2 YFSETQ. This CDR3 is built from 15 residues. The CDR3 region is CASSPRGAMNTEAFF.

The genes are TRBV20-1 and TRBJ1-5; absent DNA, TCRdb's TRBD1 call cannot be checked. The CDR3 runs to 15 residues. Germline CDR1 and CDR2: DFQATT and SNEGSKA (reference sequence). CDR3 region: CSAYDREISNQPQHF.